Presented here are 7 T cell receptor beta chains from one specimen sequenced in a study of blood T cells in healthy people across ages. PCR was performed a second time for about 6 to 12 cycles using a sample-barcoded 5' primer and a J-beta primer mix. TCRdb itself ran the 5' RACE reads through MiXCR, one entry per CDR3 protein. The sample gives 800,000 or so distinct CDR3 sequences, just under 25% of which show up once; roughly 3.8% is in the top ten. Separately, the same data were catalogued under a study of T cells of mothers and their children.

The sequenced material came from blood. Every receptor here comes from a boy under 18 in good health.

This clonotype was found once. J is TRBJ1-1 and V is TRBV6-8; TRBD1 is a possible D gene (6 bases). CDR1 MNHGY and CDR2 SAAAGT come from the germline V gene. V was clipped by 9 bases and J by 3 bases, with 14 bases between them. The CDR3 runs to 13 residues. As DNA, the CDR3 is TGTGCCAGATGGGGGGGCGGCGACACTGAAGCTTTCTTT. As protein: CARWGGGDTEAFF.

The DNA of the CDR3 is TGTGCCAGCAACGACAGGGAAACAGATACGCAGTATTTT. The encoded protein is CASNDRETDTQYF. J is TRBJ2-3 and V is TRBV3-1; 7 nucleotides agree with TRBD1. The CDR3 totals 13 residues. Germline values: CDR1 LGHDT, CDR2 YNNKEL (reference sequence). The junction had 4 bases not matched to a gene; V was cut back by 7 bases and J by 3 bases.

J is TRBJ2-7 and V is TRBV9, with 8 bases that match TRBD1. The CDR3 runs to 15 residues. Germline values: CDR1 SGDLS, CDR2 YYNGEE. The J segment lost 3 bases and the V segment lost 4 bases, leaving 9 bases of the junction unmatched. The CDR3 region has the DNA TGTGCCAGCAGCCTAGGGACAGGAACAGACTACGAGCAGTACTTC. Protein product: CASSLGTGTDYEQYF.

This clonotype was picked up a small number of times. V gene TRBV27 combines with J gene TRBJ1-3; TRBD1 matches 8 bases. After removal of 6 bases from V and 0 bases from J, the junction contained 13 bases not matched to a gene. Per germline, CDR1 MNHEY and CDR2 SMNVEV (reference sequence). CDR3 length equals 18 residues. This chain's CDR3 is CASSPRGPLLSSGNTIYF. CDR3 nucleotide sequence: TGTGCCAGCAGCCCCAGGGGGCCGCTGCTCTCCTCTGGAAACACCATATATTTT.

This clonotype was detected only a few times. The chain joins TRBV12-3 or TRBV12-4 to TRBJ2-5; D is possibly TRBD1 (5 bases). V was clipped by 6 bases and J by 5 bases, with 16 bases between them. The CDR3 runs to 14 residues. In DNA, the CDR3 is TGTGCCAGCAGCCAACAGCTGGGGCTGGAGACCCAGTACTTC. Its protein is CASSQQLGLETQYF.

This clonotype was counted between two and nine times. The chain combines TRBV29-1 with TRBJ2-5; D not resolved. The germline V and J ends were trimmed by 6 bases and 5 bases, with 19 bases remaining between them. Germline CDR1 reads SQVTM; CDR2 reads ANQGSEA. CDR3 length equals 14 residues. CDR3 nucleotide sequence: TGCAGCGTGGACGGACCCACTCGTCCGGAGACCCAGTACTTC. Protein sequence: CSVDGPTRPETQYF.

A single count supports this clonotype. The rearrangement links TRBV15 to TRBJ2-1; no firm D call. CDR1 is LNHNV, CDR2 YYDKDF, per germline (reference sequence). The V end lost 4 bases, the J end lost 3 bases, and 13 bases lay between the germline ends. This CDR3 spans 15 amino acids. The CDR3 region has the DNA TGTGCCACCAGCACAAATACCCCCTTCTACAATGAGCAGTTCTTC. Translated: CATSTNTPFYNEQFF.